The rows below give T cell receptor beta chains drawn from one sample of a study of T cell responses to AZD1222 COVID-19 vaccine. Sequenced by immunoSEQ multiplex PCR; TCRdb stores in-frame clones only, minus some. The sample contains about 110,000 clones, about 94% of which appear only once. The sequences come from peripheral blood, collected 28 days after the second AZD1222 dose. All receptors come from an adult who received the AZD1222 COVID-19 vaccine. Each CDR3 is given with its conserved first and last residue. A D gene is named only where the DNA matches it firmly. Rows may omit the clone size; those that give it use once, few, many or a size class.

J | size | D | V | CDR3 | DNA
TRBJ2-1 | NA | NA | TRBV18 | CASSPQKGRNEQFF | TGTGCCAGCTCACCACAGAAGGGACGCAATGAGCAGTTCTTC
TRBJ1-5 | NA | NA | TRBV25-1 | CASSERNSNQPQHF | TGTGCCAGCAGTGAGCGGAATAGCAATCAGCCCCAGCATTTT
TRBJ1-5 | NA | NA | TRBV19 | CASARGRDGNQPQHF | TGTGCCAGCGCCCGGGGCAGGGATGGCAATCAGCCCCAGCATTTT
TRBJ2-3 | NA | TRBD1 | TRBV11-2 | CASSPGTASTDTQYF | TGTGCCAGCAGCCCCGGGACAGCTAGCACAGATACGCAGTATTTT
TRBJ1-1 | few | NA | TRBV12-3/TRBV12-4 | CASSGGPTEAFF | TGTGCCAGCAGTGGGGGGCCCACTGAAGCTTTCTTT
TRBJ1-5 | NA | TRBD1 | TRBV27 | CASRPGQWNQPQHF | TGTGCCAGCAGACCGGGACAGTGGAATCAGCCCCAGCATTTT
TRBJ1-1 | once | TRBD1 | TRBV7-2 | CASSWDRALNTEAFF | TGTGCCAGCAGCTGGGACAGGGCCCTGAACACTGAAGCTTTCTTT
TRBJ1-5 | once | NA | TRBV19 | CASSMGAGSQPQHF | TGTGCCAGTAGTATGGGGGCGGGTAGTCAGCCCCAGCATTTT
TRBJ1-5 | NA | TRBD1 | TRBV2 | CAGRQGLNQPQHF | TGTGCCGGCCGACAGGGGTTAAATCAGCCCCAGCATTTT
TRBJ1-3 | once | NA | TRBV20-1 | CSAQPGNTIYF | TGCAGTGCTCAGCCAGGAAACACCATATATTTT
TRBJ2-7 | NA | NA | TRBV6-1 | CASSLRGQDYEQYF | TGTGCCAGCAGTTTAAGGGGTCAGGACTACGAGCAGTACTTC
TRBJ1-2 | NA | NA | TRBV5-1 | CASKGHDYGYTF | TGCGCCAGCAAAGGACATGACTATGGCTACACCTTC
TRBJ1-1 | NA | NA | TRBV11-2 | CASSSEGGVTEAFF | TGTGCCAGCAGCTCCGAGGGGGGGGTTACTGAAGCTTTCTTT
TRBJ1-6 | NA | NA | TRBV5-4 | CASSLSPGEPLHF | TGTGCCAGCAGCTTGAGCCCGGGGGAACCCCTCCACTTT
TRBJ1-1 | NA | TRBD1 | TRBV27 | CASSRQGALTEAFF | TGTGCCAGCAGTCGGCAGGGGGCTCTCACTGAAGCTTTCTTT
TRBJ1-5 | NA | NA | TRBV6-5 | CASSSPRQPQHF | TGTGCCAGCAGCTCCCCAAGGCAGCCCCAGCATTTT
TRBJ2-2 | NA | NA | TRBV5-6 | CASSLLGTPNTGELFF | TGTGCCAGCAGCTTACTTGGGACTCCGAACACCGGGGAGCTGTTTTTT
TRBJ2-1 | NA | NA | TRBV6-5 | CASQGLPIDEQFF | TGTGCCAGCCAGGGACTTCCCATTGATGAGCAGTTCTTC
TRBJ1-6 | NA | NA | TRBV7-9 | CASPHGAGGDSPLHF | TGTGCCAGCCCCCACGGGGCCGGCGGCGATTCACCCCTCCACTTT
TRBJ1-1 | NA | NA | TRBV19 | CATTPRTVVMNTEAFF | TGTGCCACCACACCACGGACGGTCGTCATGAACACTGAAGCTTTCTTT
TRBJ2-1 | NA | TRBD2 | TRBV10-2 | CASRSGGSGGAGFF | TGCGCCAGCAGGTCCGGGGGTAGCGGGGGGGCCGGTTTCTTC
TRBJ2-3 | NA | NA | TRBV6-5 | CASSLLYTQYF | TGTGCCAGCTCACTGCTGTATACGCAGTATTTT
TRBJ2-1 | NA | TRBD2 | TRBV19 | CASSFTSGRFSEQFF | TGTGCCAGTAGTTTTACTAGCGGGAGATTCAGTGAGCAGTTCTTC
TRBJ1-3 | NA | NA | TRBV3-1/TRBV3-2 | CASRPRGAGNTIYF | TGTGCCAGCCGACCAAGGGGGGCTGGAAACACCATATATTTT
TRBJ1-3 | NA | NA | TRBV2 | CASGTSGNTIYF | TGTGCCAGCGGCACCTCTGGAAACACCATATATTTT
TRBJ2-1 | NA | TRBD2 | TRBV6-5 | CASSGLAGAYNEQFF | TGTGCCAGCAGCGGACTAGCGGGAGCCTACAATGAGCAGTTCTTC
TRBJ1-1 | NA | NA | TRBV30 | CAWSRGQPNTEAFF | TGTGCCTGGAGTCGGGGGCAACCGAACACTGAAGCTTTCTTT
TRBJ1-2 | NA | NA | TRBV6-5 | CASSTLGTPNYGYTF | TGTGCCAGCAGCACACTCGGGACTCCTAACTATGGCTACACCTTC
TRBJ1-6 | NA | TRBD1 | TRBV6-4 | CASSDRRQGDSPLHF | TGTGCCAGCAGTGACAGGCGGCAGGGGGATTCACCCCTCCACTTT
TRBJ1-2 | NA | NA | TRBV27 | CASSYGQLYGYTF | TGTGCCAGCAGTTACGGACAGCTTTATGGCTACACCTTC
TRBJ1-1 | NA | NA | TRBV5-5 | CASSLEGRGMNTEAFF | TGTGCCAGCAGCTTGGAAGGGAGGGGGATGAACACTGAAGCTTTCTTT
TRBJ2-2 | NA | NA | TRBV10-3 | CAISEEGRKAGELFF | TGTGCCATCAGTGAAGAGGGTCGGAAGGCCGGGGAGCTGTTTTTT
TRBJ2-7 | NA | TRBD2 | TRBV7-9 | CASSLGTIGTSGTYEQYF | TGTGCCAGCAGCTTAGGAACTATCGGGACTAGCGGGACTTACGAGCAGTACTTC
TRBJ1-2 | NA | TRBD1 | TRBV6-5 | CASSTDRGSGYTF | TGTGCCAGCAGTACGGACAGGGGTTCGGGCTACACCTTC
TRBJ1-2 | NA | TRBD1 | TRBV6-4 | CASGQGDYGYTF | TGTGCCAGCGGCCAGGGGGATTATGGCTACACCTTC
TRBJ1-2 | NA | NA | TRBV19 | CASSIKLVTVLNYGYTF | TGTGCCAGTAGTATAAAATTGGTAACAGTCCTTAACTATGGCTACACCTTC